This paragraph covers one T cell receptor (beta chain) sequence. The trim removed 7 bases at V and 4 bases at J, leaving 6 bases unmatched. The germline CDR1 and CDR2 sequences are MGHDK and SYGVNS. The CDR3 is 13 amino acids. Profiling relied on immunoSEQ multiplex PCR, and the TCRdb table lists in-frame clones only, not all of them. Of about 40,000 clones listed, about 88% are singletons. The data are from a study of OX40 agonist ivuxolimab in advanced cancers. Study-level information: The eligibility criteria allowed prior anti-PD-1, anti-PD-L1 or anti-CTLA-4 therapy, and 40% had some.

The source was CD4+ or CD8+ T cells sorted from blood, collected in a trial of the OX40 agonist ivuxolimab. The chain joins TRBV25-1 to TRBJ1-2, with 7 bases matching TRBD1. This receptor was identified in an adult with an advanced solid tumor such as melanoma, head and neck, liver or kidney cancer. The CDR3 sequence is CASTTGTAYGYTF. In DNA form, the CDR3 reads TGTGCCAGCACTACCGGGACAGCCTATGGCTACACCTTC.